Below, 10 T cell receptor beta chains from the same sample are listed, as sequenced in a study of blood T cell repertoires in COVID-19. The data were produced by immunoSEQ multiplex PCR, yet TCRdb's version contains in-frame clones alone and is incomplete. The sample shows 30,000 to 40,000 clones, roughly 78% of them seen only once. Material for sequencing was peripheral blood. These receptors came from a man aged 65 to 79 with acute or convalescent COVID-19.

The chain is built from TRBV2 and TRBJ1-5, with 9 nucleotides matching TRBD1. Germline-derived CDR1 and CDR2 are SNHLY and FYNNEI. J lost 4 bases, V lost 6 bases, and 7 bases had no gene match. The CDR3 loop spans 15 amino acids. This chain's CDR3 is CASSARTGDNQPQHF. CDR3 in DNA: TGTGCCAGCAGCGCTAGGACAGGGGATAATCAGCCCCAGCATTTT.

In its sample, this clone was seen a few times. The chain joins TRBV6-5 to TRBJ2-5, with a weak D call TRBD1 (6 bases). CDR3 length: 12 residues. In germline, CDR1 is MNHEY, CDR2 SVGAGI. Trimming removed 7 bases from V and 5 bases from J, with 11 bases in between. CDR3 region: CASTTGPETQYF. The CDR3 DNA reads TGTGCCAGCACCACAGGGCCCGAGACCCAGTACTTC.

The rearrangement uses TRBV18 and TRBJ2-5; a possible D gene is TRBD1 (6 bases). The V gene's germline CDR1 is KGHSH and CDR2 LQKENI. This CDR3 comprises 14 residues. V was pared by 6 bases and J by 4 bases, with 15 bases between. The CDR3 DNA reads TGTGCCAGCTCGCCTCAGGGGCAGGTAGAGACCCAGTACTTC. Protein: CASSPQGQVETQYF. The whole variable domain, remainder taken from reference TRBV18 and TRBJ2-5, is NAGVMQNPRHLVRRRGQEARLRCSPMKGHSHVYWYRQLPEEGLKFMVYLQKENIIDESGMPKERFSAEFPKEGPSILRIQQVVRGDSAAYFCASSPQGQVETQYFGPGTRLLVL.

This chain joins TRBV19 and TRBJ2-7, with TRBD2 matching over 11 bases. Germline loops: CDR1 LNHDA, CDR2 SQIVND (reference sequence). V trimming: 4 bases; J trimming: 3 bases; junction bases outside the gene matches: 5. The CDR3 extends over 15 amino acids. The CDR3 reads CASSRASGRNYEQYF. CDR3 in DNA: TGTGCCAGTAGTAGGGCTAGCGGGAGGAACTACGAGCAGTACTTC.

J is TRBJ2-2 and V is TRBV7-8, with a tentative D call TRBD2 (5 bases). Germline assignment: CDR1 SGHVS and CDR2 FQNEAQ. Trimming took 5 bases from V and 3 from J, leaving 7 bases between them. The CDR3 is 13 residues long. CDR3 nucleotides: TGTGCCAGCAGCCGGACTTACACCGGGGAGCTGTTTTTT. It yields the protein CASSRTYTGELFF.

This chain uses TRBV7-2 with TRBJ2-7, with 9 bases identical to TRBD2. CDR1 and CDR2 (germline): SGHTA, FQGNSA. Unmatched junction bases numbered 17, after V lost 4 bases and J lost 4 bases. This CDR3 contains 18 residues. The CDR3 DNA reads as TGTGCCAGCAGCTCACCACGAGGCGGGAGGGCCAGGGGATACGAGCAGTACTTC. Protein sequence: CASSSPRGGRARGYEQYF.

Ten or more counts support this clone. This sequence joins TRBV6-5 and TRBJ2-1; D remains unclear. Germline loops: CDR1 MNHEY, CDR2 SVGAGI. V lost 7 bases, J lost 0 bases, and 10 bases lay in between. This CDR3 spans 14 amino acids. The CDR3 DNA follows: TGTGCCAGCACCACAGTGAGCTCCTACAATGAGCAGTTCTTC. Translation gives CASTTVSSYNEQFF.

V gene TRBV18 combines with J gene TRBJ1-2; TRBD1 matches 8 bases. Losses at the gene ends were 5 bases for V and 7 bases for J; bases not matched to a gene: 9. Per germline, CDR1 KGHSH and CDR2 LQKENI. This CDR3 has 14 amino acids. The CDR3 loop is CASSSTTGESGYTF. The CDR3 DNA reads TGTGCCAGCTCATCCACGACAGGGGAGTCTGGCTACACCTTC.

The gene calls are TRBV25-1 and TRBJ2-7, with a tentative D call TRBD1 (6 bases). V lost 5 bases and J 9 bases, leaving 14 bases between the germline ends. The germline V gene has CDR1 MGHDK and CDR2 SYGVNS. CDR3 length equals 12 residues. CDR3 sequence reads: CASSPGTNRQYF. The DNA for the CDR3 is TGTGCCAGCAGTCCTGGGACAAATCGGCAGTACTTC.

V gene TRBV7-9 combines with J gene TRBJ1-1, with 7 bases lining up with TRBD1. The CDR3 has 18 amino acids. With V trimmed by 3 bases and J by 5 bases, 18 bases remained unmatched. Germline V CDR1 and CDR2: SEHNR, FQNEAQ (reference sequence). CDR3 residues: CASSLRPLDRPQGTEAFF. CDR3 nucleotides: TGTGCCAGCAGCTTGAGGCCCTTGGACAGGCCCCAGGGGACTGAAGCTTTCTTT.